This T cell receptor beta chain was found in a study of T cells in Graves' hyperthyroidism and ophthalmopathy. Diagnostic decisions used clinical symptoms, serum thyroxine and TRAb, thyroid ultrasound and orbital computed tomography. Cells are PBMCs isolated from roughly 10 ml of fresh blood. Remarks on this clonotype: What it binds is unknown.

Authors of the study amplified TCR beta CDR3 regions from RNA transcripts. First-round RT-PCR targeting the TCR CDR3 was performed with the HTBI primer set. A single record per CDR3 protein comes from TCRdb applying MiXCR to the multiplex PCR reads. Counted here are roughly 290,000 distinct CDR3 sequences, roughly 14% occurring once; the ten biggest clones make up about 8%. Unmatched junction bases numbered 6, after V lost 5 bases and J lost 4 bases. Germline CDR1 reads SGHVS; CDR2 reads FQNEAQ. This CDR3 has 15 amino acids. Study observations and caveats: Blood also showed most of the thyroid clonotypes that were expanded above 0.001.

The TCR sequence derives from a woman aged 25-40 years with Graves' hyperthyroidism that later progressed to Graves' ophthalmopathy. Sequencing was carried out using blood. The rearrangement joins TRBV7-8 to TRBJ2-1; TRBD1 matches 9 bases. CDR3 nucleotide sequence: TGTGCCAGCAGCGGAGACAGGGGGAGATACAATGAGCAGTTCTTC. It specifies CASSGDRGRYNEQFF.